The 29 T cell receptor beta chains below come from one sample, sequenced in a study of T cells in Graves' hyperthyroidism and ophthalmopathy. Authors of the study amplified TCR beta CDR3 regions from RNA transcripts. HTBI primers were employed in a first-round RT-PCR of the TCR CDR3. TCRdb independently ran MiXCR on the multiplex PCR reads; one entry per CDR3 protein. This table holds some 800,000 distinct CDR3 sequences, 35% to 40% found once. The sample consisted of blood. These receptors originate from a man younger than 35 with Graves' hyperthyroidism.

The rearrangement uses TRBV24-1 and TRBJ2-2; D possibly corresponds to TRBD2 (5 bases). This CDR3 region has 14 residues. CDR1 is KGHDR and CDR2 is SFDVKD in the germline V gene. The ends were cut back, 6 bases at V and 8 bases at J, with 15 bases in the middle. The chain's CDR3 is CATSPSRSGGELFF. In nucleotides, the CDR3 is TGTGCCACCAGTCCGTCACGGAGCGGAGGGGAGCTGTTTTTT.

The chain couples TRBV4-1 to TRBJ2-7, with TRBD1 identical over 7 bases. The V gene's germline CDR1 is MGHRA and CDR2 YSYEKL. V gave up 4 bases and J gave up 5 bases; unmatched junction bases: 8. The length of the CDR3 is 14 residues. The CDR3 protein is CASSLSTGDHEQYF. CDR3 sequence (DNA): TGCGCCAGCAGCCTTAGTACAGGGGATCACGAGCAGTACTTC.

This clonotype has just one count. At one of its ends the junction is not consistent with the germline gene, which may arise from a read error. The V gene is TRBV19, the J gene TRBJ2-2; D remains unclear. Germline V CDR1 and CDR2: LNHDA, SQIVND (reference sequence). The CDR3 spans 15 residues. The CDR3 region is CASSRNHPNTGELFF. The CDR3 DNA reads as TGCGCCAGCAGCCGGAACCACCCTAACACCGGGGAGCTGTTTTTT. Drawing the rest from reference TRBV19 and TRBJ2-2, the complete variable domain is DGGITQSPKYLFRKEGQNVTLSCEQNLNHDAMYWYRQDPGQGLRLIYYSQIVNDFQKGDIAEGYSVSREKKESFPLTVTSAQKNPTAFYLCASSRNHPNTGELFFGEGSRLTVL.

This clonotype occurred a few times. V and J are TRBV5-6 and TRBJ2-2; 7 nucleotides align to TRBD1. This CDR3 is 15 amino acids long. The germline CDR1 and CDR2 sequences are SGHDT and YYEEEE. With 4 bases clipped from V and 5 bases from J, the junction kept 8 bases outside the gene matches. The CDR3, as DNA: TGTGCCAGCAGCGCACCGACAGGGCTTACCGGGGAGCTGTTTTTT. The encoded protein is CASSAPTGLTGELFF.

This clonotype was counted ten times or more. V gene TRBV29-1 combines with J gene TRBJ1-2; the match to TRBD1 covers 9 bases. This CDR3 contains 15 residues. CDR1 and CDR2 from the germline V gene are SQVTM and ANQGSEA. Trimming at V came to 0 bases and at J to 7 bases, leaving 9 bases not matched to a gene. In DNA, the CDR3 is TGCAGCGTTGAAGATCTTGGGACAGGGACGGTTGGCTACACCTTC. Translated: CSVEDLGTGTVGYTF.

This clonotype was observed a single time. A read error is possible here, since a much larger clone lies one base away. The chain employs TRBV19 and TRBJ1-1, with a tentative D call TRBD1 (6 bases). The CDR3 consists of 13 residues. V dropped 10 bases and J dropped 5 bases, with 17 bases sitting between them. Germline V gene lookup returns CDR1 LNHDA and CDR2 SQIVND (reference sequence). The DNA of the CDR3 is TGTGCCACCGCGACAGGTGGTAGGACTGAAGCTTTCTTT. Translation: CATATGGRTEAFF.

This clonotype was seen repeatedly, ten times or more. CDR3 nucleotides: TGTGCCAGCAGCGGACAGGGGCCTGGAAACACCATATATTTT. Its translation is CASSGQGPGNTIYF. The V and J genes are TRBV9 and TRBJ1-3; 8 nucleotides agree with TRBD1. Germline values: CDR1 SGDLS, CDR2 YYNGEE. This CDR3 comprises 14 residues. After removal of 3 bases from V and 2 bases from J, the junction contained 1 base not matched to a gene.

The gene calls are TRBV12-3 or TRBV12-4 and TRBJ2-7; 8 nucleotides agree with TRBD1. This CDR3 region has 15 residues. V gave up 5 bases and J gave up 5 bases; unmatched junction bases: 11. CDR3 residues: CASSTTGDLLDEQYF. CDR3 sequence (DNA): TGTGCCAGCAGTACGACAGGGGACCTACTAGACGAGCAGTACTTC.

This clonotype came up a few times. This chain connects TRBV20-1 to TRBJ2-7; no definite D call. Germline lookup yields CDR1 DFQATT and CDR2 SNEGSKA (reference sequence). V was pared by 6 bases and J by 7 bases, with 16 bases between. This CDR3 contains 12 residues. For the CDR3, the DNA is TGCAGTGCCTCGCAAGATAGCTGGGAGCAGTACTTC. Residues: CSASQDSWEQYF.

This clonotype was counted at least ten times. This chain links TRBV5-6 with TRBJ1-2; 8 nucleotides match TRBD1. V trimming: 4 bases; J trimming: 5 bases; junction bases outside the gene matches: 7. CDR1 and CDR2 (germline): SGHDT, YYEEEE. The CDR3 totals 14 residues. In DNA, the CDR3 is TGTGCCAGCAGCCGAGAGGACAGGGCTTATGGCTACACCTTC. This codes for CASSREDRAYGYTF.

CDR3 DNA sequence: TGTGCCAGCAGCCCCCCAACACAGGGTCCTGAAGCTTTCTTT. This codes for CASSPPTQGPEAFF. The chain links TRBV9 to TRBJ1-1, with a weak D call TRBD1 (6 bases). CDR1 is SGDLS, CDR2 YYNGEE, per germline. The V end lost 4 bases, the J end lost 6 bases, and 16 bases lay between the germline ends. This CDR3 has 14 amino acids.

The chain couples TRBV20-1 to TRBJ2-7; D is possibly TRBD2 (5 bases). V lost 5 bases and J 0 bases, leaving 14 bases between the germline ends. This CDR3 region has 14 residues. Germline assignment: CDR1 DFQATT and CDR2 SNEGSKA (reference sequence). The CDR3 DNA follows: TGCAGTGCTTTTGGACCCCGGGGCTCCTACGAGCAGTACTTC. It encodes CSAFGPRGSYEQYF.

CDR3 DNA: TGTGCCAGCAGCTCAGAGACAGGGGCCACCGGGGAGCTGTTTTTT. Translating it yields CASSSETGATGELFF. The chain links TRBV9 to TRBJ2-2, with 8 bases identical to TRBD1. The CDR3 loop spans 15 amino acids. Germline CDR1 is SGDLS and CDR2 is YYNGEE. J lost 4 bases, V lost 4 bases, and 6 bases had no gene match.

The table lists this clonotype with a few counts. The chain recombines TRBV12-5 with TRBJ1-1; 9 positions match TRBD1. CDR3 length: 14 amino acids. The V and J ends lost 4 bases and 0 bases, in that order; junction bases with no gene match: 0. Germline lookup yields CDR1 LGHNT and CDR2 FRNRAP. The CDR3: CASGWTGVNTEAFF. The CDR3 coding sequence is TGTGCTAGTGGTTGGACAGGGGTGAACACTGAAGCTTTCTTT.

This clonotype was counted at least ten times. This chain links TRBV11-2 with TRBJ1-6; 10 bases fit TRBD1. The CDR3 runs 14 residues. CDR1 is SGHAT, CDR2 FQNNGV, per germline. V shed 5 bases, J shed 9 bases, and the junction held 4 bases outside the gene matches. For the CDR3, the DNA is TGTGCCAGCAGCCGCGGGACAGGGGCTTCACCCCTCCACTTT. Its protein is CASSRGTGASPLHF.

The V and J genes are TRBV6-1 and TRBJ1-2; D is perhaps TRBD1 (5 bases). This CDR3 spans 13 amino acids. The germline gives CDR1 MNHNS, CDR2 SASEGT. The V and J ends lost 7 bases and 4 bases respectively, with 13 bases between them. CDR3 bases: TGTGCCAGCAATGCCCAGGGAGTCTATGGCTACACCTTC. As protein: CASNAQGVYGYTF.

With respect to this clonotype: A much larger clone differs by one base, so this may be a read error. The genes are TRBV13 and TRBJ2-5; no firm D call. The germline V and J ends were trimmed by 5 bases and 3 bases, with 10 bases remaining between them. Germline values: CDR1 PRHDT, CDR2 FYEKMQ (reference sequence). This CDR3 is built from 13 residues. CDR3 nucleotides: TGTGCCAGCAGCGCCTCTAACGAAGAGACCCAGTACTTC. Its translation: CASSASNEETQYF. Filled out from reference TRBV13 and TRBJ2-5, the complete variable domain reads AAGVIQSPRHLIKEKRETATLKCYPIPRHDTVYWYQQGPGQDPQFLISFYEKMQSDKGSIPDRFSAQQFSDYHSELNMSSLELGDSALYFCASSASNEETQYFGPGTRLLVL.

V is TRBV5-1 and J is TRBJ1-1; tentatively, D is TRBD1 (5 bases). This CDR3 comprises 16 residues. CDR1 is SGHRS, CDR2 YFSETQ, per germline. Trimming shortened V by 2 bases and J by 2 bases, and 16 bases separated the two germline ends. The CDR3 coding sequence is TGCGCCAGCAGCTTTGGTTCGGGGACGTCAAACACTGAAGCTTTCTTT. Translating it yields CASSFGSGTSNTEAFF.

This clonotype was recorded many times. The chain is built from TRBV2 and TRBJ1-2; D possibly corresponds to TRBD1 (5 bases). V was cut by 0 bases and J by 6 bases, with 8 bases left in between. This CDR3 has 13 amino acids. From germline, CDR1 is SNHLY and CDR2 FYNNEI. DNA of the CDR3: TGTGCCAGCAGTGAAGCGCGGGGGGATGGCTACACCTTC. This encodes CASSEARGDGYTF.

This clonotype has more than one count but fewer than ten. V gene TRBV9 combines with J gene TRBJ2-7; D remains unclear. Germline V gives CDR1 SGDLS, CDR2 YYNGEE. Between the trimmed V and J ends, which lost 4 bases and 5 bases, there was a span of 16 bases. The CDR3 covers 14 residues. The CDR3 region is CASSLRQTPDEQYF. DNA for the CDR3: TGTGCCAGCAGCTTAAGGCAGACACCCGACGAGCAGTACTTC.

This clonotype was recorded a few times. The J gene is TRBJ1-2, the V gene TRBV11-2; 7 nucleotides align to TRBD1. The germline V gene has CDR1 SGHAT and CDR2 FQNNGV. This CDR3 spans 15 amino acids. The trim removed 4 bases at V and 4 bases at J, leaving 9 bases unmatched. The CDR3, as DNA: TGTGCCAGCAGCTCCCTGCAGGGGGATATCTATGGCTACACCTTC. This gives the protein CASSSLQGDIYGYTF.

This clonotype came up many times. V is TRBV25-1 and J is TRBJ1-1; no clear D. V lost 7 bases and J 1 base, leaving 7 bases between the germline ends. The CDR3 length is 12 residues. Germline loops: CDR1 MGHDK, CDR2 SYGVNS. DNA of the CDR3: TGTGCCAGCAAATCGACGAACACTGAAGCTTTCTTT. Translated: CASKSTNTEAFF.

Concerning this clonotype: A much more abundant neighbour one base away suggests this may be a read error. The chain couples TRBV7-8 to TRBJ1-5; no firm D call. V was shortened by 1 base and J by 5 bases, with 15 bases between the two germline ends. This CDR3 is 16 amino acids long. Germline V gene sequence: CDR1 SGHVS, CDR2 FQNEAQ. CDR3 amino acids: CASSLGARVAHQPQHF. The CDR3 DNA is TGTGCCAGCAGCTTAGGGGCCAGAGTCGCTCATCAGCCCCAGCATTTT.

Of note for this clonotype: Just one base apart from a much larger clone, this may be a read error. This sequence joins TRBV29-1 and TRBJ1-5; D gene uncertain. V lost 5 bases to trimming and J lost 5 bases, with 10 bases between them. The CDR3 is 12 residues long. Germline V gene data show CDR1 as SQVTM and CDR2 as ANQGSEA. The CDR3, as DNA: TGCAGCGTTTCGGACGGGTATCAGCCCCAGCATTTT. The encoded protein is CSVSDGYQPQHF.

The V call is TRBV5-1, the J call TRBJ2-2, with TRBD2 identical over 9 bases. The CDR3 extends over 17 amino acids. Trimming at V came to 4 bases and at J to 5 bases, leaving 12 bases not matched to a gene. Germline CDR1 SGHRS, CDR2 YFSETQ. The CDR3 sequence is CASSPGVAGDGTGELFF. The CDR3 nucleotides are TGCGCCAGCAGCCCGGGGGTAGCGGGAGACGGGACCGGGGAGCTGTTTTTT. The full variable domain, in which reference TRBV5-1 and TRBJ2-2 provide the parts outside the CDR3, is KAGVTQTPRYLIKTRGQQVTLSCSPISGHRSVSWYQQTPGQGLQFLFEYFSETQRNKGNFPGRFSGRQFSNSRSEMNVSTLELGDSALYLCASSPGVAGDGTGELFFGEGSRLTVL.

This chain connects TRBV19 to TRBJ2-7, with 8 nucleotides matching TRBD2. There are 17 residues in the CDR3. CDR1 is LNHDA, CDR2 SQIVND, per germline (reference sequence). V was clipped by 5 bases and J by 5 bases; unmatched bases: 17. The CDR3 DNA follows: TGTGCCAGTAGTGCCTCTAGCGGGTCGGGGGGCGGCCACGAGCAGTACTTC. It yields the protein CASSASSGSGGGHEQYF. The full variable domain, in which reference TRBV19 and TRBJ2-7 provide the parts outside the CDR3, is DGGITQSPKYLFRKEGQNVTLSCEQNLNHDAMYWYRQDPGQGLRLIYYSQIVNDFQKGDIAEGYSVSREKKESFPLTVTSAQKNPTAFYLCASSASSGSGGGHEQYFGPGTRLTVT.

On this clonotype: At one of its ends the junction is not consistent with the germline gene, which may arise from a read error. The J gene is TRBJ1-1, the V gene TRBV20-1, with D tentatively TRBD1 (5 bases). From germline, CDR1 is DFQATT and CDR2 SNEGSKA (reference sequence). The CDR3 consists of 15 residues. The CDR3 nucleotides are TGCAGTACTAGAGCGGGACGACAAGGGAACACTGAAGCTTTCTTT. It translates to CSTRAGRQGNTEAFF.

The chain has TRBV20-1 and TRBJ2-7, with 9 bases identical to TRBD2. CDR3 length: 16 amino acids. V was clipped by 3 bases and J by 4 bases; unmatched bases: 13. The germline gives CDR1 DFQATT, CDR2 SNEGSKA (reference sequence). This CDR3 is CSARGGAGGRVYEQYF. The CDR3 nucleotides read TGCAGTGCTAGGGGGGGAGCGGGGGGCCGGGTGTACGAGCAGTACTTC.

The chain is built from TRBV7-8 and TRBJ2-2; no clear D. CDR1 SGHVS and CDR2 FQNEAQ come from the germline V gene. The CDR3 runs 14 residues. The ends were cut back, 4 bases at V and 6 bases at J, with 12 bases in the middle. CDR3 DNA sequence: TGTGCCAGCAGCTCCAGTTATGGGGCCGGGGAGCTGTTTTTT. This gives the protein CASSSSYGAGELFF.